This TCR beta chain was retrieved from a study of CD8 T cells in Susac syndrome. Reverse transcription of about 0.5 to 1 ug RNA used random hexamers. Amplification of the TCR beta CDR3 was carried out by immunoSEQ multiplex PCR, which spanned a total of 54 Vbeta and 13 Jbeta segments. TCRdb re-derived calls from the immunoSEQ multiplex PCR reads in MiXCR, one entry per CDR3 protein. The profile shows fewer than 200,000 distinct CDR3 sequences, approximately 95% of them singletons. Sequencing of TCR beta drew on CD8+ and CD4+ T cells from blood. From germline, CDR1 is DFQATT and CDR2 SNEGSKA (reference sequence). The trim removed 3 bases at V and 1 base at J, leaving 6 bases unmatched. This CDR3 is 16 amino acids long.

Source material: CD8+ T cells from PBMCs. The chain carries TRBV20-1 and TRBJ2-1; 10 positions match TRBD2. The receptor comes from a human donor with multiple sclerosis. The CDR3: CSASSLAGASYNEQFF. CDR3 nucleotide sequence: TGCAGTGCTAGCTCCCTAGCGGGAGCGTCCTACAATGAGCAGTTCTTC.